Listed below are T cell receptor beta chains from one sample, sequenced in a study of brain T cells in children with intractable seizures. Only in-frame clones appear in the TCRdb table, and some are missing; sequencing was by immunoSEQ multiplex PCR. Of under 150,000 clones detected, approximately 94% appear once; the ten largest clones hold around 4%. The specimen comprised peripheral blood, sampled at surgery. Receptors were obtained from a boy under two years old with hemimegalencephaly and intractable seizures. CDR3s include the opening cysteine and the closing phenylalanine or tryptophan. The D gene is left open where the match is weak. Expanded clones are given a class, and other clones once, few, many or no size at all.

V gene	J gene	D gene	clone size	CDR3 DNA	CDR3 protein
TRBV10-3	TRBJ2-5	TRBD2	-	TGTGCCATCAGTGAGTCAGCCGGGACTAGCGGGGTCCAAGAGACCCAGTACTTC	CAISESAGTSGVQETQYF
TRBV18	TRBJ2-5	TRBD2	-	TGTGCCAGCTCACCATTTCCAAGCGGGGGGAACCAAGAGACCCAGTACTTC	CASSPFPSGGNQETQYF
TRBV6-5	TRBJ2-7	TRBD1	-	TGTGCCAGCAGTTACTCGAGGGACAGGGCGTACGAGCAGTACTTC	CASSYSRDRAYEQYF
TRBV20-1	TRBJ1-1	-	-	TGCAGTGCTAGGGTCCGGACTGAAGCTTTCTTT	CSARVRTEAFF
TRBV4-3	TRBJ2-5	-	-	TGCGCCAGCAGCCGAACCTTTAGCGGCCAAGAGACCCAGTACTTC	CASSRTFSGQETQYF
TRBV6-2/TRBV6-3	TRBJ2-1	TRBD2	-	TGTGCCAGCAGCTATAACGTTTTACGGGAGGTGGGAAATGAGCAGTTCTTC	CASSYNVLREVGNEQFF
TRBV5-4	TRBJ2-1	TRBD2	-	TGTGCCAGCAGCTTGGGCAGCGGGAGTTCCTACAATGAGCAGTTCTTC	CASSLGSGSSYNEQFF
TRBV6-2/TRBV6-3	TRBJ2-1	-	-	TGTGCCAGCAGCCGGGGGGACACCTTCCTCTACAATGAGCAGTTCTTC	CASSRGDTFLYNEQFF
TRBV11-2	TRBJ1-1	-	once	TGTGCCAGCAACAGTTTCGCGAGGGACACTGAAGCTTTCTTT	CASNSFARDTEAFF
TRBV5-1	TRBJ1-1	-	-	TGCGCCAGCAGCCTGGGAAGGGGCACTGAAGCTTTCTTT	CASSLGRGTEAFF
TRBV9	TRBJ2-7	-	-	TGTGCCAGCAGCGTCCAGGCCACTAACTACGAGCAGTACTTC	CASSVQATNYEQYF
TRBV7-3	TRBJ2-2	-	-	TGTGCCAGCAGCTTAGCCCGGTCCGGGGAGCTGTTTTTT	CASSLARSGELFF
TRBV4-1	TRBJ1-1	-	-	TGCGCCAGCAGCCAAATCCGGGCGGGCACTGAAGCTTTCTTT	CASSQIRAGTEAFF
TRBV28	TRBJ1-4	TRBD1	-	TGTGCCAGCAGTTTGGGGACAGCAACTAATGAAAAACTGTTTTTT	CASSLGTATNEKLFF
TRBV14	TRBJ2-7	-	-	TGTGCCAGCAGTGTCGTATCCTACGCGCAGTACTTC	CASSVVSYAQYF
TRBV19	TRBJ1-5	-	-	TGTGCCAGTAGTATATCAATCGAGTGGCCCCAGCATTTT	CASSISIEWPQHF